The sequence of this TCR beta chain was determined in a study of identical twins. TCRdb itself ran the 5' RACE reads through MiXCR, one entry per CDR3 protein. The sample gives about 690,000 distinct CDR3 sequences, approximately 6.1% of which show up once; approximately 2% is in the top ten. This CDR3 has 13 amino acids. Unmatched junction bases numbered 3, after V lost 7 bases and J lost 2 bases. Every donor was a healthy Caucasian. This clonotype has a handful of counts. The antigen remains undetermined. Study-wide results and limits: The study found weaker excess twin sharing in beta out-of-frame sequences. Carriage of fewer insertions was seen in abundant cord blood beta clonotypes, whereas memory repertoires showed none. In zero-insertion analyses, partial confounding could arise from invariant MAIT and iNKT cells.

The gene calls are TRBV12-3 or TRBV12-4 and TRBJ2-3; 7 positions match TRBD2. This TCR derives from a young man in good health. The specimen sequenced was naive T cells sorted from blood. In DNA, the CDR3 is TGTGCCAGCATAGCGGGCGCCACAGATACGCAGTATTTT. Protein sequence: CASIAGATDTQYF.